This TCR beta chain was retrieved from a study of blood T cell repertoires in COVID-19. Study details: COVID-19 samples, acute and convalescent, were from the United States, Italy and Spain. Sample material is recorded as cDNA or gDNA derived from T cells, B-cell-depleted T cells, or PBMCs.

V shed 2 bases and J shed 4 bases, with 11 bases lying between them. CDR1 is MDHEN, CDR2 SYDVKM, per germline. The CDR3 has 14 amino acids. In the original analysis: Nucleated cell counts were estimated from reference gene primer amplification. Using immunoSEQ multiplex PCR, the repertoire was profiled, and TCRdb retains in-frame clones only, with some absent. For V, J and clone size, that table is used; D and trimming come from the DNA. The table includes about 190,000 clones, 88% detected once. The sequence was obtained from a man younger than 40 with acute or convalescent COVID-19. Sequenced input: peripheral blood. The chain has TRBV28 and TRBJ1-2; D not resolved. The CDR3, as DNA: TGTGCCAGCAGTTTAAGCCCTCGTCCCTATGGCTACACCTTC. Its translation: CASSLSPRPYGYTF.